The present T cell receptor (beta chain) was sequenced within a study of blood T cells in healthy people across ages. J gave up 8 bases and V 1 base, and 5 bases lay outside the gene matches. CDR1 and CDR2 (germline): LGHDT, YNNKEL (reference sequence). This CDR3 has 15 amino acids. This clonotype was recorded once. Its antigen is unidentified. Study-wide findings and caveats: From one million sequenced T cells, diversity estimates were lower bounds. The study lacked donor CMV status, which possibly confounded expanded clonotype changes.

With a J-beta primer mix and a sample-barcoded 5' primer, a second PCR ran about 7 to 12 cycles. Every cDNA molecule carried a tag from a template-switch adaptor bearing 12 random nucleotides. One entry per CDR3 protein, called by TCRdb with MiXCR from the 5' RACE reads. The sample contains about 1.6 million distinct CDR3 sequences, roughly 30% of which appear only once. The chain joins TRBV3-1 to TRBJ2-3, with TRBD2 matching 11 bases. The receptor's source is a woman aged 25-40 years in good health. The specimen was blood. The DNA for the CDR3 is TGTGCCAGCAGCCAAGTGGGTAGCGGGGGGGCTACGCAGTATTTT. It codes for CASSQVGSGGATQYF.